This is a list of T cell receptor beta chains from one sample in a study of T cells in Graves' hyperthyroidism and ophthalmopathy. TCRdb re-analysed the multiplex PCR reads in MiXCR, keeping a single row per CDR3 protein. The table includes around 300,000 distinct CDR3 sequences, roughly a fifth detected once. The sample was blood. The receptors were gathered from a man in his fifties with Graves' ophthalmopathy. The CDR3 runs from the conserved cysteine through the conserved F or W. D genes are given only for firm matches. Size tells how often a clone was seen (once, few, many) or the class of an expanded clone, and some rows leave it out.

abundance | d_gene | j_gene | len | v_gene | CDR3aa | CDR3nt
few | NA | TRBJ2-5 | 15 | TRBV5-1 | CASGESGFDRETQYF | TGCGCCAGCGGTGAATCAGGGTTCGATCGGGAGACCCAGTACTTC
NA | NA | TRBJ2-1 | 13 | TRBV7-2 | CASSLARNSGQFF | TGTGCCAGCAGCTTAGCGCGGAATAGCGGTCAGTTCTTC
many | NA | TRBJ1-2 | 12 | TRBV30 | CAWRQANYGYTF | TGTGCCTGGAGACAGGCTAACTATGGCTACACCTTC
many | NA | TRBJ1-5 | 16 | TRBV28 | CASSLDRYSSNQPQHF | TGTGCCAGCAGTTTAGACAGATACAGTAGCAATCAGCCCCAGCATTTT
NA | NA | TRBJ1-2 | 13 | TRBV14 | CASSQGRIYGYTF | TGTGCCAGCAGCCAAGGACGGATCTATGGCTACACCTTC
NA | NA | TRBJ2-1 | 11 | TRBV20-1 | CSAFDSPDLFF | TGCAGTGCCTTTGACAGCCCAGACCTGTTCTTC
NA | TRBD1 | TRBJ1-5 | 13 | TRBV30 | CAWSQQGYQPQHF | TGTGCCTGGAGCCAACAGGGGTATCAGCCCCAGCATTTT
many | TRBD2 | TRBJ2-5 | 17 | TRBV10-3 | CAISESTSGDLRGTQYF | TGTGCCATCAGTGAGTCAACTAGCGGGGATCTTCGAGGGACCCAGTACTTC
many | NA | TRBJ2-1 | 15 | TRBV28 | CASSLNPPVGNEQFF | TGTGCCAGCAGTTTAAACCCCCCGGTTGGCAATGAGCAGTTCTTC
many | TRBD1 | TRBJ1-5 | 15 | TRBV2 | CASSRQGFSNQPQHF | TGTGCCAGCAGTCGACAGGGTTTCAGCAATCAGCCCCAGCATTTT
NA | NA | TRBJ1-2 | 13 | TRBV9 | CASSVDTYYGYTF | TGTGCCAGCAGCGTCGACACGTACTATGGCTACACCTTC
few | NA | TRBJ2-3 | 21 | TRBV5-1 | CASSLGLISPSRGTNTDTQYF | TGCGCCAGCAGCTTGGGTCTTATCAGTCCGTCTCGGGGGACCAACACAGATACGCAGTATTTT
few | TRBD1 | TRBJ1-1 | 15 | TRBV5-1 | CASSFGGQVYTEAFF | TGCGCCAGCAGCTTTGGGGGACAGGTCTACACTGAAGCTTTCTTT
many | TRBD2 | TRBJ2-5 | 19 | TRBV7-8 | CASSLGGLWTSGGAETQYF | TGTGCCAGCAGCTTAGGAGGGTTATGGACTAGCGGTGGGGCAGAGACCCAGTACTTC
many | TRBD2 | TRBJ2-5 | 16 | TRBV2 | CASSKSSAGGAETQYF | TGTGCCAGCAGTAAGTCTTCTGCGGGAGGAGCAGAGACCCAGTACTTC
NA | NA | TRBJ2-3 | 16 | TRBV9 | CASSAHDRSSTDTQYF | TGTGCCAGCAGCGCACACGACAGATCTAGCACAGATACGCAGTATTTT
NA | TRBD1 | TRBJ1-5 | 15 | TRBV6-1 | CASRKSDREDQPQHF | TGTGCCAGTAGAAAAAGTGACAGGGAAGATCAGCCCCAGCATTTT
many | TRBD1 | TRBJ1-2 | 14 | TRBV5-5 | CASSLEGADYGYTF | TGTGCCAGCAGCTTGGAGGGGGCGGACTATGGCTACACCTTC
NA | TRBD2 | TRBJ2-1 | 16 | TRBV18 | CASSPGSGGSGNEQFF | TGTGCCAGCTCGCCCGGCTCCGGAGGTAGCGGGAATGAGCAGTTCTTC